The clone carrying this T cell receptor (beta chain) has just a few counts. Its target is unknown. Then a second PCR, running roughly 7 to 11 cycles, was carried out with a sample-barcoded 5' primer and a J-beta primer mix. Each cDNA was tagged by a template-switch adaptor containing 12 random nucleotides. TCRdb called the 5' RACE reads again in MiXCR, with one record for every CDR3 protein. The sample gives around 2 million distinct CDR3 sequences, about two fifths of which show up once; 20% to 25% is in the top ten. This CDR3 comprises 24 residues. V lost 0 bases, J lost 2 bases, and 35 bases lay in between. Germline lookup yields CDR1 LGHDT and CDR2 YNNKEL (reference sequence). This sample is drawn from a study of blood T cells in healthy people across ages. Study-level background: Per two T cells, template switching captured roughly one barcoded beta molecule. Notes on the study in general: Age advanced and TCR beta diversity per million T cells fell, roughly linearly.

Each donor's blood draw was 7.5 to 10 milliliters of peripheral blood. Sequencing used blood. The source of this sequence is a human donor in good health. The genes are TRBV3-1 and TRBJ2-1; D unclear. The CDR3 nucleotides read TGTGCCAGCAGCCAAGATAGATGGGTTTATAATTGCCACTCCCCCACCCGGCCCTACAATGAGCAGTTCTTC. Translated, it gives CASSQDRWVYNCHSPTRPYNEQFF.